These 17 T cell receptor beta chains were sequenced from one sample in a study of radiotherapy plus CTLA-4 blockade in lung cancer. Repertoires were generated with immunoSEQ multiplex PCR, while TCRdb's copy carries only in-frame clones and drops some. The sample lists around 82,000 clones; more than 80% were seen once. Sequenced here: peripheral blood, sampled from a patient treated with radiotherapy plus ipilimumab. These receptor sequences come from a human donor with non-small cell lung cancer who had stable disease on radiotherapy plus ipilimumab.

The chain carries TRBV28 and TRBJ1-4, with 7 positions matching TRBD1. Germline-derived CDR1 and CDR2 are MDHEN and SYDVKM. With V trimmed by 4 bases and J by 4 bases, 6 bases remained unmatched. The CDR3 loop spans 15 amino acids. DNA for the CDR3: TGTGCCAGCAGTTCATCCGGGACAGATAATGAAAAACTGTTTTTT. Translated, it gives CASSSSGTDNEKLFF.

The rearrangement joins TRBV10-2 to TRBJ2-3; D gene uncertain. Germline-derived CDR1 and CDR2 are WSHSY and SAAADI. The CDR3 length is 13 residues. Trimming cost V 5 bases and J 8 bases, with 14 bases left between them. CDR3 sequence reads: CASSQRTRGTQYF. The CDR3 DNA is TGCGCCAGCAGTCAAAGGACGAGAGGTACGCAGTATTTT.

The CDR3 loop is CASSLGTSGALSSYEQYF. CDR3 nucleotides: TGTGCCAGTAGTCTCGGGACTAGCGGGGCCTTGAGCTCCTACGAGCAGTACTTC. The V gene is TRBV19, the J gene TRBJ2-7; TRBD2 agrees at 13 bases. Looked up from germline, CDR1 is LNHDA and CDR2 is SQIVND (reference sequence). The CDR3 totals 18 residues. After removal of 5 bases from V and 0 bases from J, the junction contained 10 bases not matched to a gene.

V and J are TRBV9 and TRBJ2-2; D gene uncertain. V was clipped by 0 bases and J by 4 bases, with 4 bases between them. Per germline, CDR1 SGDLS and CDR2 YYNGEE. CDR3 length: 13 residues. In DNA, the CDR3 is TGTGCCAGCAGCGTAGATGGCACCGGGGAGCTGTTTTTT. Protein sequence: CASSVDGTGELFF.

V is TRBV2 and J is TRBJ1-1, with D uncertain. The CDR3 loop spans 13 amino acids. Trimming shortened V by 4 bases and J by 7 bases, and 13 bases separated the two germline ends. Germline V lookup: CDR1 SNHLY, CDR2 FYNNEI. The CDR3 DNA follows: TGTGCCAGCAGTGTCCGTGGGAGGAGTGAAGCTTTCTTT. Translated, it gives CASSVRGRSEAFF.

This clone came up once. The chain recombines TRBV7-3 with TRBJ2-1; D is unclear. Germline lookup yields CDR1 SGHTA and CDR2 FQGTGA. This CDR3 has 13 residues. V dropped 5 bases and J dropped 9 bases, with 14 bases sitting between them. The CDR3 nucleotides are TGTGCCAGCAGCGCCAATCTATGGGGTGAGCAGTTCTTC. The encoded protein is CASSANLWGEQFF.

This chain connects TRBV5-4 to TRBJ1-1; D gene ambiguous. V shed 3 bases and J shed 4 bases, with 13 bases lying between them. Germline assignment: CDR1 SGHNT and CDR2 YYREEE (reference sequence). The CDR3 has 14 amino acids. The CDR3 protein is CASSSDLGSTEAFF. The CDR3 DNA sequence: TGTGCCAGCAGCTCCGATCTCGGCAGCACTGAAGCTTTCTTT.

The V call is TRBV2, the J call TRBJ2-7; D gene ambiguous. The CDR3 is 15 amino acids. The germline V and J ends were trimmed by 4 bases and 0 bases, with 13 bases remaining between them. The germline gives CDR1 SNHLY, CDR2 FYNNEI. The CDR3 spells CASSGSSRASYEQYF. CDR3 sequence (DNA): TGTGCCAGCAGTGGGTCCTCCAGAGCCTCCTACGAGCAGTACTTC.

The DNA of the CDR3 is TGCGCCAGCAGCTTGGAACAGGGCTCCTACAATGAGCAGTTCTTC. It encodes CASSLEQGSYNEQFF. This chain connects TRBV5-1 to TRBJ2-1, with a possible D match to TRBD1 (6 bases). V was pared by 0 bases and J by 0 bases, with 7 bases between. Germline CDR1 and CDR2: SGHRS and YFSETQ. This CDR3 has 15 residues.

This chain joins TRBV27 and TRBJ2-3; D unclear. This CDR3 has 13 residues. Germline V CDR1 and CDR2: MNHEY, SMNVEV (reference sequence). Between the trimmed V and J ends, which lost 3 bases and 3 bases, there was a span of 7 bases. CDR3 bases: TGTGCCAGCAGTTTTAAGGGAACAGATACGCAGTATTTT. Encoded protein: CASSFKGTDTQYF.

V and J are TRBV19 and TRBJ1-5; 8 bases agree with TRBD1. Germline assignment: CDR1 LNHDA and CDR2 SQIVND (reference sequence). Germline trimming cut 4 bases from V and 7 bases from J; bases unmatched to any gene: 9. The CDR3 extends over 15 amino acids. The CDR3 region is CASSTPTGGWQPQHF. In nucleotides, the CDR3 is TGTGCCAGTAGTACGCCTACAGGGGGGTGGCAGCCCCAGCATTTT. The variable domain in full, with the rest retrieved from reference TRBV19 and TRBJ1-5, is DGGITQSPKYLFRKEGQNVTLSCEQNLNHDAMYWYRQDPGQGLRLIYYSQIVNDFQKGDIAEGYSVSREKKESFPLTVTSAQKNPTAFYLCASSTPTGGWQPQHFGDGTRLSIL.

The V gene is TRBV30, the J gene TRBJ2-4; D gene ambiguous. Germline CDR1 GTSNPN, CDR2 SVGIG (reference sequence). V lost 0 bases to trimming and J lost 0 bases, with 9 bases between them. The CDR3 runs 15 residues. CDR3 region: CAWSVRELAKNIQYF. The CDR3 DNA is TGTGCCTGGAGTGTACGAGAGCTAGCCAAAAACATTCAGTACTTC.

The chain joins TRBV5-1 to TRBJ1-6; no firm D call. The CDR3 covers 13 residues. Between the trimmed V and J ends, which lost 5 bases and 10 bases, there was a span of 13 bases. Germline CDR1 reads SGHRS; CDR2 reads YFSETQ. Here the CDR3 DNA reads TGCGCCAGCAGGGAGGGCTTCTCATCACCCCTCCACTTT. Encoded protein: CASREGFSSPLHF.

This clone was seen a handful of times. CDR3 in DNA: TGTGCCAGCAGCTTATATGCGGGAGGGAGCTCCTACAATGAGCAGTTCTTC. This codes for CASSLYAGGSSYNEQFF. The V and J genes are TRBV11-3 and TRBJ2-1; TRBD2 matches at 9 bases. CDR3 length: 17 residues. Germline CDR1 is SGHNT and CDR2 is YENEEA. V was clipped by 2 bases and J by 0 bases; unmatched bases: 5.

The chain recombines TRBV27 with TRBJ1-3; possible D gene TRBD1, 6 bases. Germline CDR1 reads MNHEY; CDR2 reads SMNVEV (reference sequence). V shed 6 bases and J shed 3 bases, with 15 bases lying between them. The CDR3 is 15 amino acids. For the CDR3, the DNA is TGTGCCAGCAGCCGCCGGGGGGCAGTTGGAAACACCATATATTTT. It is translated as CASSRRGAVGNTIYF.

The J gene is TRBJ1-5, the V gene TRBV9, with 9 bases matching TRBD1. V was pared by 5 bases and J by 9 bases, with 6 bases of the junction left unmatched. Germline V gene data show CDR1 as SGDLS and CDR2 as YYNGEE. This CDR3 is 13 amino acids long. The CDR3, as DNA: TGTGCCAGCAGTGGGGACAGGGTGGGGCCCCAGCATTTT. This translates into CASSGDRVGPQHF.

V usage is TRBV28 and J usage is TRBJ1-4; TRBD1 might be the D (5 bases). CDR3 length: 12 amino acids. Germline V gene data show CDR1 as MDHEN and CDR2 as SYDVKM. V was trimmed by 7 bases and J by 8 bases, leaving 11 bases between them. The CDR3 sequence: CASTFGDEKLFF. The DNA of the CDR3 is TGTGCCAGCACTTTCGGGGACGAAAAACTGTTTTTT.